This TCR beta chain was profiled in a study of blood T cell repertoires in COVID-19. Across the whole study: The samples span acute and convalescent COVID-19 from the United States, Italy and Spain.

A single count supports this clone. Germline CDR1 reads LGHDT; CDR2 reads YNNKEL (reference sequence). The CDR3 contains 14 residues. V lost 3 bases, J lost 15 bases, and 13 bases stayed unmatched. The data were produced by immunoSEQ multiplex PCR, yet TCRdb's version contains in-frame clones alone and is incomplete. The sample has roughly 160,000 clones, roughly 85% seen once. This chain joins TRBV3-1 (or the pseudogene TRBV3-2) and TRBJ2-1; 8 nucleotides line up with TRBD2. The TCR sequence derives from a man in his 60s with acute or convalescent COVID-19. Sequencing was performed on peripheral blood. Here the CDR3 reads CASSQASGPSVWFF. CDR3 nucleotide sequence: TGTGCCAGCAGCCAGGCTAGCGGGCCCTCTGTGTGGTTCTTC.